This paragraph reports one TCR beta chain. This specimen comes from a study of OX40 agonist ivuxolimab in advanced cancers. Study as a whole: Patients enrolled in dose escalation were diagnosed with hepatocellular carcinoma, melanoma, renal cell or head and neck cancer. Patients were around 83% male with ages roughly 23 to 79, mean 60.

Profiled with immunoSEQ multiplex PCR; TCRdb holds only in-frame clones, not every one. The table lists tens of thousands of clones, 80% to 95% of them singletons. Germline V CDR1 and CDR2: MNHNS, SASEGT. V shed 6 bases, J shed 3 bases, and the junction held 4 bases outside the gene matches. The CDR3 length is 13 residues. This receptor was obtained from an adult with an advanced solid tumor such as melanoma, head and neck, liver or kidney cancer. V gene TRBV6-1 combines with J gene TRBJ2-7; 8 nucleotides line up with TRBD1. The sequences come from CD4+ or CD8+ T cells sorted from blood, collected in a trial of the OX40 agonist ivuxolimab. Here the CDR3 DNA reads TGTGCCAGCAGCGCCGACAGGGGCTACGAGCAGTACTTC. Translation: CASSADRGYEQYF.